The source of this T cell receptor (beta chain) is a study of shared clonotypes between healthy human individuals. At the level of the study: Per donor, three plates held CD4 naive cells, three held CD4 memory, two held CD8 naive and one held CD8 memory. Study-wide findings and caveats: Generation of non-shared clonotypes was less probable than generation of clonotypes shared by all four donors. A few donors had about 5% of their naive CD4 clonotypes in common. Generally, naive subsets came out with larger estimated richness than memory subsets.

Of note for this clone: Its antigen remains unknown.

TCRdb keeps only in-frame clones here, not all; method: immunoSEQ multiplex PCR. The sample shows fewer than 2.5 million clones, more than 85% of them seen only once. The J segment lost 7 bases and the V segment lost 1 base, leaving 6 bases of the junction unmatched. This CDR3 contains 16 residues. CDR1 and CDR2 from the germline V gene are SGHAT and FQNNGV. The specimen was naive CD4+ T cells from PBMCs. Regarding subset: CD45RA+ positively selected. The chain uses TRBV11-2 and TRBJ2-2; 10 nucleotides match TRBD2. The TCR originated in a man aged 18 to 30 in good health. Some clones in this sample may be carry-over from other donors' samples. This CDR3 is CASSLVAGGRGGELFF. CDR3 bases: TGTGCCAGCAGCTTAGTAGCGGGAGGTCGCGGCGGGGAGCTGTTTTTT.